This TCR beta chain was identified during a study of blood T cells in healthy people across ages. A second about 6 to 12 cycle PCR used barcoded and J-beta primers. Samples each returned at least 3 million CDR3-containing paired-end reads. TCRdb reprocessed the 5' RACE reads via MiXCR and lists one record per CDR3 protein. The sample records about 2 million distinct CDR3 sequences, roughly 52% being singletons. V shed 0 bases and J shed 4 bases, with 10 bases lying between them. The CDR3 covers 14 residues. Germline loops: CDR1 SQVTM, CDR2 ANQGSEA. The rearrangement links TRBV29-1 to TRBJ1-5, with no clear D. Specimen: blood. The sequence derives from a middle-aged woman in good health. The CDR3 DNA reads as TGCAGCGTTGAAGATCCGCTGGGGAATCAGCCCCAGCATTTT. The encoded protein is CSVEDPLGNQPQHF.